This T cell receptor (beta chain) stems from a study of T cell changes during pregnancy in multiple sclerosis. Germline values: CDR1 SGHVS, CDR2 FNYEAQ. CDR3 length equals 14 residues. Trimming shortened V by 3 bases and J by 4 bases, and 9 bases separated the two germline ends. Profiling relied on immunoSEQ multiplex PCR, and the TCRdb table lists in-frame clones only, not all of them. The table records roughly 48,000 clones, roughly 94% of them present only once. The source of this sequence is a female donor with multiple sclerosis, enrolled in a pregnancy study. The rearrangement links TRBV7-6 to TRBJ2-2; tentatively, D is TRBD2 (5 bases). The sequences come from CD8+ T cells from peripheral blood mononuclear cells, collected in the first trimester of pregnancy. CDR3: CASSFIATTGELFF. CDR3 DNA: TGTGCCAGCAGCTTTATAGCGACCACCGGGGAGCTGTTTTTT.